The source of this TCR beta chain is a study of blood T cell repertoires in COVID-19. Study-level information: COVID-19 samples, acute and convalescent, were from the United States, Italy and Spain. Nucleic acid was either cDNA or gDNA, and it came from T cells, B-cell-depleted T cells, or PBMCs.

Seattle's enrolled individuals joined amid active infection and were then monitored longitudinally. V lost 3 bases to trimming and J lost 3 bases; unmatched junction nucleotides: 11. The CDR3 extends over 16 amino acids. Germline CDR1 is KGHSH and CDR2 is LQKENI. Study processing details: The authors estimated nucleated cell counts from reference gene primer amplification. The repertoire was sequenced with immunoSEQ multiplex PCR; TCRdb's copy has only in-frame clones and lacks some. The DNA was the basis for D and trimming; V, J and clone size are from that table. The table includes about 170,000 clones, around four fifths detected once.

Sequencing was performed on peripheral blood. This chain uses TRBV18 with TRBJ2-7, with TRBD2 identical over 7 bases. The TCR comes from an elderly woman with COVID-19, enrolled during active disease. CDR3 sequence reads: CASSPSSLAELYEQYF. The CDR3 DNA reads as TGTGCCAGCTCACCTAGCAGCCTAGCGGAACTCTACGAGCAGTACTTC.